What follows are 14 T cell receptor beta chains derived from one specimen sequenced in a study of shared clonotypes between healthy human individuals. Generated by immunoSEQ multiplex PCR, the TCRdb table keeps only in-frame clones and is missing some. The sample has fewer than 1.8 million clones; 98% are singletons. Sequencing used naive CD4+ T cells sorted from blood. Regarding subset: CD45RA+ positively selected. These receptors all come from a man aged 25 to 40 in good health.

Comment on this clone: This sample includes further DNA sequences coding for the same CDR3. The chain links TRBV5-4 to TRBJ2-5; D is undetermined. Trimming took off 0 bases at V and 1 base at J, with 4 bases between the two ends. This CDR3 has 13 amino acids. From germline, CDR1 is SGHNT and CDR2 YYREEE (reference sequence). The CDR3 spells CASSLGVQETQYF. CDR3 bases: TGTGCCAGCAGCTTGGGGGTCCAAGAGACCCAGTACTTC. The variable domain in full, with the rest retrieved from reference TRBV5-4 and TRBJ2-5, is ETGVTQSPTHLIKTRGQQVTLRCSSQSGHNTVSWYQQALGQGPQFIFQYYREEENGRGNFPPRFSGLQFPNYSSELNVNALELDDSALYLCASSLGVQETQYFGPGTRLLVL.

The chain employs TRBV27 and TRBJ2-6; D gene unclear. Germline V lookup: CDR1 MNHEY, CDR2 SMNVEV (reference sequence). Trimming cost V 4 bases and J 0 bases, with 16 bases left between them. There are 18 residues in the CDR3. The CDR3 loop reads CASSSQKFRDSGANVLTF. The CDR3 DNA sequence: TGTGCCAGCAGTTCCCAGAAGTTTCGAGACTCTGGGGCCAACGTCCTGACTTTC.

In its sample, this clone was seen once. This rearrangement joins TRBV2 to TRBJ2-7; 7 bases map to TRBD1. The V gene's germline CDR1 is SNHLY and CDR2 FYNNEI. The CDR3 sequence is 18 residues long. V was clipped by 1 base and J by 0 bases; unmatched bases: 12. The CDR3 nucleotides are TGTGCCAGCAGTGAAGTAGGTTTTATGGGACAGAGCTCCTACGAGCAGTACTTC. This encodes CASSEVGFMGQSSYEQYF.

The chain recombines TRBV2 with TRBJ2-2; D unclear. The CDR3 has 12 residues. V gave up 5 bases and J gave up 6 bases, with 7 bases separating them. Germline-derived CDR1 and CDR2 are SNHLY and FYNNEI. CDR3 sequence: CASSPQPGELFF. The CDR3 nucleotides are TGTGCCAGCAGTCCTCAACCCGGGGAGCTGTTTTTT.

The chain couples TRBV9 to TRBJ2-7; TRBD1 aligns across 11 bases. Germline CDR1 and CDR2: SGDLS and YYNGEE. The CDR3 has 14 residues. The V gene end was trimmed by 4 bases and the J gene end by 3 bases; junction bases not matched to a gene: 3. This CDR3 is CASSSGTGGYEQYF. The CDR3 DNA follows: TGTGCCAGCAGCTCCGGGACAGGGGGCTACGAGCAGTACTTC.

The V call is TRBV6-5, the J call TRBJ2-7, with 7 nucleotides matching TRBD2. The V and J ends lost 6 bases and 4 bases, in that order; junction bases with no gene match: 12. The CDR3 covers 15 residues. The V gene's germline CDR1 is MNHEY and CDR2 SVGAGI. The CDR3 region has the DNA TGTGCCAGCAGCTCGTGGGAGGGGCAGTGGTACGAGCAGTACTTC. Residues: CASSSWEGQWYEQYF.

The chain carries TRBV5-1 and TRBJ2-7; no firm D call. CDR3 length: 12 residues. V was pared by 4 bases and J by 1 base, with 6 bases between. Germline values: CDR1 SGHRS, CDR2 YFSETQ. For the CDR3, the DNA is TGCGCCAGCAGCCCAGTATCCTACGAGCAGTACTTC. This encodes CASSPVSYEQYF. Together with reference TRBV5-1 and TRBJ2-7, the CDR3 gives the full variable domain: KAGVTQTPRYLIKTRGQQVTLSCSPISGHRSVSWYQQTPGQGLQFLFEYFSETQRNKGNFPGRFSGRQFSNSRSEMNVSTLELGDSALYLCASSPVSYEQYFGPGTRLTVT.

The chain couples TRBV18 to TRBJ2-4, with D tentatively TRBD1 or TRBD2 (5 bases each). V was clipped by 1 base and J by 0 bases, with 13 bases between them. Germline loops: CDR1 KGHSH, CDR2 LQKENI. CDR3 size: 17 residues. This chain's CDR3 is CASSPLSRGLAKNIQYF. In nucleotides, the CDR3 is TGTGCCAGCTCACCACTCTCACGGGGCCTAGCCAAAAACATTCAGTACTTC.

This chain joins TRBV27 and TRBJ2-7, with D perhaps TRBD1 (6 bases). Trimming left V 3 bases short and J 3 bases short, with 12 bases between. The CDR3 consists of 14 residues. Germline CDR1 reads MNHEY; CDR2 reads SMNVEV (reference sequence). The CDR3 protein is CASSFLGQDYEQYF. CDR3 DNA sequence: TGTGCCAGCAGTTTCCTGGGACAAGACTACGAGCAGTACTTC.

The rearrangement links TRBV9 to TRBJ2-1, with 7 bases matching TRBD2. CDR1 SGDLS and CDR2 YYNGEE come from the germline V gene. The ends lost 0 bases at V and 7 bases at J; junction bases unmatched: 10. CDR3 length equals 16 residues. CDR3 in DNA: TGTGCCAGCAGCGTAGATTTGGGCGGGAGAGTTAATGAGCAGTTCTTC. Residues: CASSVDLGGRVNEQFF.

As concerns this clone: Within the sample, other DNA sequences also encode this same CDR3. The chain joins TRBV19 to TRBJ2-1; 9 positions match TRBD2. The CDR3 consists of 15 residues. Trimming cost V 8 bases and J 6 bases; bases outside gene matches: 11. Germline CDR1 LNHDA, CDR2 SQIVND (reference sequence). This chain's CDR3 is CASSLLAGGPNEQFF. As DNA, the CDR3 is TGTGCCAGTTCCCTCCTGGCGGGAGGGCCCAATGAGCAGTTCTTC.

The CDR3 DNA follows: TGTGCCAGCAGCTTGGCCGGGGGCGCTCTGTACGAGCAGTACTTC. It encodes CASSLAGGALYEQYF. The V gene is TRBV5-6, the J gene TRBJ2-7, with D tentatively TRBD1 or TRBD2 (6 bases each). The CDR3 loop spans 15 amino acids. V lost 0 bases and J 4 bases, leaving 14 bases between the germline ends. Germline V gene lookup returns CDR1 SGHDT and CDR2 YYEEEE.

The gene calls are TRBV14 and TRBJ2-3; 10 bases agree with TRBD2. The CDR3 extends over 14 amino acids. The trim removed 7 bases at V and 7 bases at J, leaving 8 bases unmatched. The germline V gene has CDR1 SGHDN and CDR2 FVKESK. CDR3 sequence: CASTSSGRRNTQYF. CDR3 nucleotide sequence: TGTGCCAGCACCTCTAGCGGGAGACGGAATACGCAGTATTTT.

With respect to this clone: The sample carries other DNA sequences with the same CDR3. The genes are TRBV5-1 and TRBJ2-7; no reliable D call. Germline V lookup: CDR1 SGHRS, CDR2 YFSETQ. The length of the CDR3 is 13 residues. Trimming stripped 1 base from V and 0 bases from J, with 5 bases between. Written as DNA, the CDR3 is TGCGCCAGCAGCTTGATAAGCTCCTACGAGCAGTACTTC. Amino acid sequence: CASSLISSYEQYF.